A single sample gave rise to the 27 T cell receptor beta chains below, sequenced in a study of blood T cell repertoires in COVID-19. The assay was immunoSEQ multiplex PCR, and TCRdb's table has in-frame clones only and misses some. The sample has 40,000 to 55,000 clones; about four fifths are singletons. The sequencing input was peripheral blood. The source of these receptors is a man aged 45-65 years with acute or convalescent COVID-19.

The chain is built from TRBV18 and TRBJ2-1; TRBD2 matches at 9 bases. CDR1 KGHSH and CDR2 LQKENI come from the germline V gene. The CDR3 length is 12 residues. V lost 3 bases to trimming and J lost 10 bases; unmatched junction nucleotides: 1. The CDR3 nucleotides are TGTGCCAGCTCACCTCTAGCGGGGGAGCAGTTCTTC. This sequence encodes CASSPLAGEQFF. Drawing the rest from reference TRBV18 and TRBJ2-1, the complete variable domain is NAGVMQNPRHLVRRRGQEARLRCSPMKGHSHVYWYRQLPEEGLKFMVYLQKENIIDESGMPKERFSAEFPKEGPSILRIQQVVRGDSAAYFCASSPLAGEQFFGPGTRLTVL.

This chain connects TRBV6-5 to TRBJ1-1; 7 bases align to TRBD1. Trimming took 2 bases from V and 3 from J; bases not matched to a gene: 3. Germline loops: CDR1 MNHEY, CDR2 SVGAGI. The CDR3 runs to 14 residues. This CDR3 reads CASSYGRGDTEAFF. The DNA for the CDR3 is TGTGCCAGCAGTTACGGCAGGGGGGACACTGAAGCTTTCTTT.

This clone is a singleton in its sample. The CDR3 spells CASSPGTSGSLEQFF. CDR3 nucleotide sequence: TGTGCCAGCAGTCCCGGGACTAGCGGGAGCTTGGAGCAGTTCTTC. The chain carries TRBV2 and TRBJ2-1; 14 bases agree with TRBD2. The CDR3 totals 15 residues. CDR1 is SNHLY and CDR2 is FYNNEI in the germline V gene. The J segment lost 10 bases and the V segment lost 5 bases, leaving 7 bases of the junction unmatched.

DNA for the CDR3: TGTGCCTCGGAACAGGGTAGCAATCAGCCCCAGCATTTT. Its translation is CASEQGSNQPQHF. This rearrangement joins TRBV19 to TRBJ1-5, with TRBD1 as a possible D gene (6 bases). This CDR3 spans 13 amino acids. The V end was cut by 11 bases, the J end by 0 bases, with 11 bases between. Germline-derived CDR1 and CDR2 are LNHDA and SQIVND (reference sequence).

This rearrangement joins TRBV5-1 to TRBJ2-1; 13 bases align to TRBD2. Germline V gene data show CDR1 as SGHRS and CDR2 as YFSETQ. This CDR3 is built from 16 residues. After removal of 3 bases from V and 7 bases from J, the junction contained 7 bases not matched to a gene. The CDR3 DNA reads TGCGCCAGCAGCTCCCGGAGGACTAGCGGGAGTAATGAGCAGTTCTTC. As protein: CASSSRRTSGSNEQFF.

The chain recombines TRBV7-9 with TRBJ2-5, with D perhaps TRBD2 (6 bases). The CDR3 runs to 15 residues. V lost 4 bases and J 5 bases, leaving 17 bases between the germline ends. CDR1 SEHNR and CDR2 FQNEAQ come from the germline V gene (reference sequence). The CDR3 spells CASSSEYLARETQYF. CDR3 nucleotides: TGTGCCAGCAGCTCTGAATATCTAGCGAGGGAGACCCAGTACTTC.

The rearrangement uses TRBV9 and TRBJ2-7; TRBD2 matches at 7 bases. The germline CDR1 and CDR2 sequences are SGDLS and YYNGEE. V lost 4 bases and J lost 7; bases outside the gene matches: 8. The CDR3 extends over 13 amino acids. CDR3 sequence reads: CASSHRTGGEQYF. The CDR3 DNA is TGTGCCAGCAGCCATCGGACCGGGGGGGAGCAGTACTTC.

J is TRBJ1-1 and V is TRBV10-3; tentative D call: TRBD1 (6 bases). V was clipped by 10 bases and J by 4 bases, with 16 bases between them. The CDR3 contains 13 residues. Germline-derived CDR1 and CDR2 are ENHRY and SYGVKD. This chain's CDR3 is CATAREGGTEAFF. CDR3 sequence (DNA): TGTGCCACCGCCCGTGAAGGGGGCACTGAAGCTTTCTTT.

The chain uses TRBV2 and TRBJ2-7; 11 bases are shared with TRBD2. CDR3 length equals 14 residues. V was clipped by 3 bases and J by 6 bases; unmatched bases: 4. Germline V gene data show CDR1 as SNHLY and CDR2 as FYNNEI. CDR3 coding DNA: TGTGCCAGCAGTGATCTAGCGGGGGGTGTCGAGCAGTACTTC. It encodes CASSDLAGGVEQYF.

The sample holds a few counts of this clone. The gene calls are TRBV11-1 and TRBJ1-5; D unclear. V was shortened by 2 bases and J by 4 bases, with 6 bases between the two germline ends. The germline V gene encodes CDR1 SGHAT and CDR2 FQDESV (reference sequence). The CDR3 is made up of 13 amino acids. CDR3 sequence reads: CASSLSINQPQHF. The CDR3 nucleotides are TGTGCCAGCAGCTTAAGCATAAATCAGCCCCAGCATTTT.

This clone was counted once. J is TRBJ1-5 and V is TRBV15; 7 nucleotides line up with TRBD1. Germline loops: CDR1 LNHNV, CDR2 YYDKDF (reference sequence). This CDR3 contains 17 residues. After removal of 1 base from V and 4 bases from J, the junction contained 10 bases not matched to a gene. CDR3 sequence (DNA): TGTGCCACCAGCAGAGGCCATGACAGGGCGCCGAATCAGCCCCAGCATTTT. Translating it yields CATSRGHDRAPNQPQHF.

This clone was observed once. The CDR3 coding sequence is TGTGCCAGCAGCTTGGTTCTTGGACAGGGGATCGATGAGCAGTTCTTC. This translates into CASSLVLGQGIDEQFF. The rearrangement uses TRBV7-2 and TRBJ2-1, with 9 bases that match TRBD1. The CDR3 sequence is 16 residues long. Looked up from germline, CDR1 is SGHTA and CDR2 is FQGNSA. V dropped 3 bases and J dropped 8; count of bases not matched to a gene: 11.

The chain joins TRBV7-9 to TRBJ2-7, with a possible D match to TRBD1 (5 bases). CDR1 SEHNR and CDR2 FQNEAQ come from the germline V gene (reference sequence). The germline V and J ends were trimmed by 4 bases and 4 bases, with 17 bases remaining between them. The CDR3 has 15 residues. CDR3 sequence reads: CASSSSTARRYEQYF. The CDR3 DNA is TGTGCCAGCAGCTCATCGACAGCTCGGCGGTACGAGCAGTACTTC. Supplemented by reference TRBV7-9 and TRBJ2-7, the full variable domain reads DTGVSQNPRHKITKRGQNVTFRCDPISEHNRLYWYRQTLGQGPEFLTYFQNEAQLEKSRLLSDRFSAERPKGSFSTLEIQRTEQGDSAMYLCASSSSTARRYEQYFGPGTRLTVT.

The chain links TRBV5-6 to TRBJ2-2; maybe TRBD2 (6 bases). The CDR3 runs to 15 residues. Trimming removed 1 base from V and 2 bases from J, with 9 bases in between. Germline-derived CDR1 and CDR2 are SGHDT and YYEEEE. The CDR3 DNA is TGTGCCAGCAGCTTGTCGGCGGGAAACACCGGGGAGCTGTTTTTT. Translated: CASSLSAGNTGELFF.

The chain's CDR3 is CASSGGTGGSYEQYF. CDR3 in DNA: TGTGCCAGCAGCGGAGGGACAGGGGGCTCCTACGAGCAGTACTTC. This sequence joins TRBV9 and TRBJ2-7; 11 nucleotides agree with TRBD1. With V trimmed by 3 bases and J by 0 bases, 2 bases remained unmatched. The germline V gene has CDR1 SGDLS and CDR2 YYNGEE. The CDR3 runs to 15 residues.

This sequence joins TRBV28 and TRBJ1-6; tentative D call: TRBD1 (6 bases). This CDR3 region has 14 residues. The germline V and J ends were trimmed by 3 bases and 9 bases, with 12 bases remaining between them. Germline CDR1 MDHEN, CDR2 SYDVKM. The CDR3 coding sequence is TGTGCCAGCAGTTTTACAGGGCGCGTTTCACCCCTCCACTTT. It specifies CASSFTGRVSPLHF. Together with reference TRBV28 and TRBJ1-6, the CDR3 gives the full variable domain: DVKVTQSSRYLVKRTGEKVFLECVQDMDHENMFWYRQDPGLGLRLIYFSYDVKMKEKGDIPEGYSVSREKKERFSLILESASTNQTSMYLCASSFTGRVSPLHFGNGTRLTVT.

V usage is TRBV7-3 and J usage is TRBJ1-1, with 7 bases lining up with TRBD1. In germline, CDR1 is SGHTA, CDR2 FQGTGA. This CDR3 is built from 16 residues. J gave up 1 base and V 5 bases, and 10 bases lay outside the gene matches. The chain's CDR3 is CASSQRTGLGNTEAFF. Here the CDR3 DNA reads TGTGCCAGCAGCCAACGGACAGGCCTCGGGAACACTGAAGCTTTCTTT. The full variable domain, rest sourced from reference TRBV7-3 and TRBJ1-1, is GAGVSQTPSNKVTEKGKYVELRCDPISGHTALYWYRQSLGQGPEFLIYFQGTGAADDSGLPNDRFFAVRPEGSVSTLKIQRTERGDSAVYLCASSQRTGLGNTEAFFGQGTRLTVV.

J is TRBJ2-1 and V is TRBV5-4; TRBD1 matches 8 bases. The CDR3 spans 15 residues. Germline CDR1 is SGHNT and CDR2 is YYREEE (reference sequence). Losses at the gene ends were 5 bases for V and 0 bases for J; bases not matched to a gene: 4. The CDR3 coding sequence is TGTGCCAGCAGTCTGGACAGGGCCTCCTACAATGAGCAGTTCTTC. It is translated as CASSLDRASYNEQFF.

This clone is a singleton in its sample. The chain joins TRBV5-6 to TRBJ2-3, with 10 bases aligning to TRBD2. Germline CDR1 reads SGHDT; CDR2 reads YYEEEE. Trimming at V came to 0 bases and at J to 4 bases, leaving 8 bases not matched to a gene. This CDR3 contains 17 residues. CDR3 protein: CASSLDLAGAWADTQYF. CDR3 DNA: TGTGCCAGCAGCTTGGATCTAGCGGGAGCTTGGGCAGATACGCAGTATTTT.

This sequence joins TRBV7-8 and TRBJ1-1, with D perhaps TRBD1 (6 bases). V lost 0 bases and J lost 6, with 8 bases in between. Germline CDR1 SGHVS, CDR2 FQNEAQ. The CDR3 extends over 13 amino acids. Written as DNA, the CDR3 is TGTGCCAGCAGCTTAGCGCCAGGGGCTGAAGCTTTCTTT. Translated, it gives CASSLAPGAEAFF.

V and J are TRBV5-6 and TRBJ2-1; 11 positions agree with TRBD1. Per germline, CDR1 SGHDT and CDR2 YYEEEE. CDR3 length equals 15 residues. V shed 4 bases, J shed 6 bases, and the junction held 6 bases outside the gene matches. The CDR3 sequence: CASSPGTGGGNEQFF. The CDR3 bases are TGTGCCAGCAGCCCTGGGACAGGGGGTGGCAATGAGCAGTTCTTC.

Here the CDR3 reads CATTGTSDGFGQFF. The DNA for the CDR3 is TGTGCCACAACCGGGACTAGCGACGGATTTGGTCAGTTCTTC. J is TRBJ2-1 and V is TRBV6-5; TRBD2 agrees at 10 bases. CDR1 and CDR2 (germline): MNHEY, SVGAGI. The CDR3 contains 14 residues. V was clipped by 10 bases and J by 13 bases; unmatched bases: 16.

This chain links TRBV3-1 (or the pseudogene TRBV3-2) with TRBJ2-2; TRBD2 agrees at 9 bases. V dropped 5 bases and J dropped 1; count of bases not matched to a gene: 2. Germline CDR1 LGHDT, CDR2 YNNKEL (reference sequence). The CDR3 has 15 residues. The CDR3 spells CASSELAGNTGELFF. In DNA form, the CDR3 reads TGTGCCAGCAGCGAACTAGCGGGGAACACCGGGGAGCTGTTTTTT.

In this sample, this clone turned up a few times. This sequence joins TRBV29-1 and TRBJ1-1; TRBD1 matches 7 bases. Per germline, CDR1 SQVTM and CDR2 ANQGSEA. The trim removed 4 bases at V and 6 bases at J, leaving 11 bases unmatched. This CDR3 is 14 amino acids long. For the CDR3, the DNA is TGCAGCGTTGGAAGGGGCGGACAGGCCCCTGAAGCTTTCTTT. This codes for CSVGRGGQAPEAFF.

The chain combines TRBV7-2 with TRBJ2-1, with a weak D call TRBD2 (6 bases). The CDR3 covers 16 residues. Trimming removed 5 bases at V and 4 bases at J, with 18 bases between. Germline V gives CDR1 SGHTA, CDR2 FQGNSA. For the CDR3, the DNA is TGTGCCAGCAGCCTGGGTCGGGACTGGGAGTACAATGAGCAGTTCTTC. It yields the protein CASSLGRDWEYNEQFF.

The chain links TRBV5-5 to TRBJ1-3; 8 nucleotides agree with TRBD1. Germline V gives CDR1 SGHKS, CDR2 YYEKEE (reference sequence). The CDR3 runs 17 residues. V lost 3 bases, J lost 1 base, and 9 bases stayed unmatched. For the CDR3, the DNA is TGTGCCAGCAGCTCGGGACAGGACTTTGCATCTGGAAACACCATATATTTT. Protein sequence: CASSSGQDFASGNTIYF.

CDR3 DNA sequence: TGTGCCAACGGACAGGGTGGTAGCGGTACCTACAATGAGCAGTTCTTC. Translation: CANGQGGSGTYNEQFF. The chain uses TRBV2 and TRBJ2-1; 8 positions agree with TRBD1. With V trimmed by 10 bases and J by 2 bases, 13 bases remained unmatched. This CDR3 contains 16 residues. The germline gives CDR1 SNHLY, CDR2 FYNNEI.